This is a list of T cell receptor beta chains from one sample in a study of blood T cell dynamics during melanoma immunotherapy. Repertoires were generated with immunoSEQ multiplex PCR, while TCRdb's copy carries only in-frame clones and drops some. The table lists under 20,000 clones, roughly 85% of them singletons. The sequencing here drew on blood, taken from a patient treated with checkpoint blockade. The receptors stem from a human donor with melanoma. Each CDR3 is given with its conserved first and last residue. D genes are given only for firm matches. Clone sizes are given selectively: once, few, many, or a class where the clone is expanded.

d_gene: TRBD1
v_gene: TRBV2
j_gene: TRBJ1-5
abundance: few
CDR3aa: CASSGQGVNQPQHF
CDR3nt: TGTGCCAGCAGCGGACAGGGGGTCAATCAGCCCCAGCATTTT

d_gene: .
v_gene: TRBV28
j_gene: TRBJ1-1
abundance: once
CDR3aa: CASRLYGSGTEAFF
CDR3nt: TGTGCCAGCAGACTTTACGGAAGTGGAACTGAAGCTTTCTTT

d_gene: .
v_gene: TRBV30
j_gene: TRBJ2-7
abundance: .
CDR3aa: CAWRPTGQGSYEQYF
CDR3nt: TGTGCCTGGAGACCCACCGGTCAGGGGAGCTACGAGCAGTACTTC

d_gene: .
v_gene: TRBV13
j_gene: TRBJ2-2
abundance: .
CDR3aa: CASSPPGRGRIITGELFF
CDR3nt: TGTGCCAGCAGCCCGCCCGGGCGGGGGCGAATTATCACCGGGGAGCTGTTTTTT

d_gene: .
v_gene: TRBV9
j_gene: TRBJ2-2
abundance: .
CDR3aa: CASSVDLTGELFF
CDR3nt: TGTGCCAGCAGCGTAGATCTCACCGGGGAGCTGTTTTTT

d_gene: TRBD2
v_gene: TRBV6-5
j_gene: TRBJ2-5
abundance: .
CDR3aa: CASSYGLAGGTQYF
CDR3nt: TGTGCCAGCAGTTACGGGCTAGCGGGGGGGACCCAGTACTTC

d_gene: .
v_gene: TRBV6-1
j_gene: TRBJ1-1
abundance: .
CDR3aa: CASRARAGVNTEAFF
CDR3nt: TGTGCCAGCAGGGCCAGGGCAGGGGTGAACACTGAAGCTTTCTTT

d_gene: .
v_gene: TRBV7-3
j_gene: TRBJ2-2
abundance: once
CDR3aa: CASSLGTHNTGELFF
CDR3nt: TGTGCCAGCAGCTTAGGGACACATAACACCGGGGAGCTGTTTTTT

d_gene: .
v_gene: TRBV5-1
j_gene: TRBJ2-7
abundance: .
CDR3aa: CASSLEGPEYEQYF
CDR3nt: TGCGCCAGCAGCTTGGAGGGTCCCGAGTACGAGCAGTACTTC

d_gene: .
v_gene: TRBV7-2
j_gene: TRBJ2-5
abundance: few
CDR3aa: CASSLGGGVISETQYF
CDR3nt: TGTGCCAGCAGCTTAGGAGGAGGGGTGATCTCGGAGACCCAGTACTTC

d_gene: .
v_gene: TRBV19
j_gene: TRBJ2-5
abundance: few
CDR3aa: CASRRRSQETQYF
CDR3nt: TGTGCCAGTAGGCGCCGCAGCCAAGAGACCCAGTACTTC

d_gene: .
v_gene: TRBV5-8
j_gene: TRBJ1-5
abundance: .
CDR3aa: CASSFSGAYQPQHF
CDR3nt: TGTGCCAGCAGCTTCTCCGGGGCCTATCAGCCCCAGCATTTT

d_gene: .
v_gene: TRBV4-1
j_gene: TRBJ2-2
abundance: .
CDR3aa: CASSQDGTRSTGELFF
CDR3nt: TGCGCCAGCAGCCAAGACGGAACTAGGTCCACCGGGGAGCTGTTTTTT

d_gene: TRBD1
v_gene: TRBV15
j_gene: TRBJ2-7
abundance: .
CDR3aa: CATSTGQDYEQYF
CDR3nt: TGTGCCACCTCGACAGGGCAAGACTACGAGCAGTACTTC

d_gene: TRBD1
v_gene: TRBV5-1
j_gene: TRBJ2-3
abundance: .
CDR3aa: CASSWDRDGTDTQYF
CDR3nt: TGCGCCAGCAGCTGGGACAGGGATGGTACAGATACGCAGTATTTT

d_gene: TRBD2
v_gene: TRBV19
j_gene: TRBJ2-7
abundance: .
CDR3aa: CASTLGGFYEQYF
CDR3nt: TGTGCCAGTACCTTGGGAGGGTTCTACGAGCAGTACTTC

d_gene: .
v_gene: TRBV6-4
j_gene: TRBJ1-5
abundance: .
CDR3aa: CASSVGDQPQHF
CDR3nt: TGTGCCAGCAGTGTGGGGGATCAGCCCCAGCATTTT

d_gene: .
v_gene: TRBV19
j_gene: TRBJ2-2
abundance: .
CDR3aa: CASETGDGGELFF
CDR3nt: TGTGCCAGCGAAACGGGAGATGGGGGGGAGCTGTTTTTT

d_gene: .
v_gene: TRBV7-2
j_gene: TRBJ2-1
abundance: .
CDR3aa: CASSLVPTPYNEQFF
CDR3nt: TGTGCCAGCAGCTTAGTCCCGACTCCTTACAATGAGCAGTTCTTC

d_gene: .
v_gene: TRBV28
j_gene: TRBJ1-5
abundance: .
CDR3aa: CASPQPGQPQHF
CDR3nt: TGTGCCAGCCCTCAGCCCGGCCAGCCCCAGCATTTT

d_gene: TRBD2
v_gene: TRBV10-3
j_gene: TRBJ2-7
abundance: .
CDR3aa: CAIRLAGGGGEQYF
CDR3nt: TGTGCCATCAGACTAGCGGGTGGCGGGGGGGAGCAGTACTTC

d_gene: .
v_gene: TRBV11-2
j_gene: TRBJ2-1
abundance: .
CDR3aa: CASSLDLGLSREQFF
CDR3nt: TGTGCCAGCAGCTTAGATCTTGGCCTCAGCCGGGAGCAGTTCTTC

d_gene: TRBD2
v_gene: TRBV5-4
j_gene: TRBJ2-6
abundance: .
CDR3aa: CASSLDLAGVGANVLTF
CDR3nt: TGTGCCAGCAGCTTGGATCTAGCGGGAGTCGGGGCCAACGTCCTGACTTTC

d_gene: .
v_gene: TRBV27
j_gene: TRBJ2-3
abundance: medium-sized
CDR3aa: CASSSPGGMADTQYF
CDR3nt: TGTGCCAGCTCCTCCCCCGGCGGGATGGCAGATACGCAGTATTTT

d_gene: TRBD1
v_gene: TRBV5-4
j_gene: TRBJ2-3
abundance: .
CDR3aa: CASSGRTGVTDTQYF
CDR3nt: TGTGCCAGCAGCGGAAGGACAGGGGTCACAGATACGCAGTATTTT